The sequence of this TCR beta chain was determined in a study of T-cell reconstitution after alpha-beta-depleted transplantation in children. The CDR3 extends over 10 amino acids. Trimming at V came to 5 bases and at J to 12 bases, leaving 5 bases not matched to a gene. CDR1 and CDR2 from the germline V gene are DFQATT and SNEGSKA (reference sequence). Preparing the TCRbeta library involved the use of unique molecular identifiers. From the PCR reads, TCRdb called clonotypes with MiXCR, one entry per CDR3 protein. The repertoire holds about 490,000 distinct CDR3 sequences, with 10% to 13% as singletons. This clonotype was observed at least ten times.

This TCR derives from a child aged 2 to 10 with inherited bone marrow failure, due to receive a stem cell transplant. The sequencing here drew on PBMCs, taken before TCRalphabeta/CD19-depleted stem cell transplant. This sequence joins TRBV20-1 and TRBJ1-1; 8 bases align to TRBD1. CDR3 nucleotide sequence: TGCAGTGCTGGGACAGGCCCGTCTTTCTTT. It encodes CSAGTGPSFF.